The 28 T cell receptor beta chains below all came from one sample that was sequenced in a study of T cell clonality in common variable immunodeficiency. The data were produced by immunoSEQ multiplex PCR, yet TCRdb's version contains in-frame clones alone and is incomplete. The data show about 47,000 clones, with none appearing a single time. The sample was peripheral blood mononuclear cells. The receptors stem from a person aged 18-70 years in good health.

This clone has a count of ten or more. The read terminates 3 residues before the CDR3 end, so the remaining end is supplied by the germline J gene. J is TRBJ2-5 and V is TRBV5-6; 7 positions match TRBD2. Germline CDR1 reads SGHDT; CDR2 reads YYEEEE. The V and J ends lost 6 bases and 5 bases, in that order; junction bases with no gene match: 7. The length of the CDR3 is 13 residues. CDR3 sequence: CASMSGTVETQYF. Partial CDR3 DNA: TGTGCCAGCATGAGCGGGACGGTGGAGACC.

This clone was seen repeatedly, ten times or more. CDR3 DNA, as far as it was read: TGTGCCAGTAGCTCGGGGGGGGTTGACAGCTACATCTATGGC. This encodes CASSSGGVDSYIYG. In full, the CDR3 reads CASSSGGVDSYIYGYTF. The chain uses TRBV19 and TRBJ1-2; tentatively, D is TRBD1 (5 bases). The observed sequence ends 3 residues before the CDR3 terminus, with the missing tail filled in from the germline J gene. This CDR3 contains 17 residues. Germline CDR1 and CDR2: LNHDA and SQIVND (reference sequence). V was cut by 6 bases and J by 4 bases, with 24 bases left in between.

The sample holds many counts of this clone. The read ends 3 residues early relative to the CDR3; the germline J gene fills the gap. The rearrangement joins TRBV5-4 to TRBJ2-7; D is undetermined. Trimming shortened V by 3 bases and J by 3 bases, and 13 bases separated the two germline ends. Looked up from germline, CDR1 is SGHNT and CDR2 is YYREEE (reference sequence). CDR3 size: 14 residues. The CDR3 here is CASSSEGSDYEQYF. Partial CDR3 DNA: TGTGCCAGCAGCTCCGAAGGGTCCGACTACGAG.

This clone appeared many times. The read ends 3 residues shy of where the CDR3 ends; the end is completed using the germline J gene. This chain connects TRBV29-1 to TRBJ1-1; possible D gene TRBD1, 5 bases. V dropped 6 bases and J dropped 4 bases, with 9 bases sitting between them. The germline gives CDR1 SQVTM, CDR2 ANQGSEA. There are 11 residues in the CDR3. The part of the CDR3 DNA that was read is TGCAGCGTCGCAGGGTCCACTGAA. This codes for CSVAGSTE. The entire CDR3 protein is CSVAGSTEAFF.

This clone showed up many times. The CDR3 end is not reached by the read, which stops 3 residues before it; the germline J gene fills it in. V usage is TRBV7-8 and J usage is TRBJ1-5; TRBD1 agrees at 10 bases. The trim removed 5 bases at V and 0 bases at J, leaving 7 bases unmatched. Germline CDR1 reads SGHVS; CDR2 reads FQNEAQ. This CDR3 spans 17 amino acids. CDR3 residues: CASSPGTGANSNQPQHF. The CDR3 bases that were read are TGTGCCAGCAGCCCCGGGACAGGGGCGAATAGCAATCAGCCC.

This clone was recorded many times. The read gets to within 3 residues of the CDR3 end, and the germline J gene fills in the rest. The V gene is TRBV7-2, the J gene TRBJ1-5, with a tentative D call TRBD1 (6 bases). Trimming cost V 5 bases and J 6 bases, with 17 bases left between them. Germline-derived CDR1 and CDR2 are SGHTA and FQGNSA. The CDR3 totals 15 residues. The CDR3: CASSPKTGMSQPQHF. The part of the CDR3 DNA that was read is TGTGCCAGCAGCCCTAAAACAGGGATGAGTCAGCCC.

The table lists this clone with many counts. The read halts 3 residues ahead of the CDR3 end, with the missing end drawn from the germline J gene. The chain couples TRBV7-3 to TRBJ2-1, with 11 bases lining up with TRBD2. The V gene end was trimmed by 5 bases and the J gene end by 3 bases; junction bases not matched to a gene: 3. The germline CDR1 and CDR2 sequences are SGHTA and FQGTGA. CDR3 length: 15 residues. Partial CDR3 DNA: TGTGCCAGCAGCCCGGGACTAGCGGTCTACAATGAG. Translating it yields CASSPGLAVYNE. The CDR3, in full, reads CASSPGLAVYNEQFF.

On this clone itself: The junction does not match germline at one end; this may be a read error. The read gets to within 3 residues of the CDR3 end, and the germline J gene fills in the rest. This CDR3 is also generated by other DNA sequences in the sample. The gene calls are TRBV6-2 or TRBV6-3 and TRBJ1-2; no firm D call. This CDR3 region has 15 residues. Germline loops: CDR1 MNHEY, CDR2 SVGEGT. CDR3 amino acids: CASSSLAARTDTYTF. The sequenced part of the CDR3 DNA is TGTGCCAGTAGTTCGCTAGCGGCCCGCACAGATACG.

The table lists this clone with many counts. The sequenced fragment ends 3 residues before the CDR3 boundary, so the rest is inferred from the germline J gene. The genes are TRBV10-3 and TRBJ2-1; 14 bases agree with TRBD2. Germline V CDR1 and CDR2: ENHRY, SYGVKD. CDR3 length: 14 amino acids. J was trimmed by 8 bases and V by 10 bases; bases with no gene match: 7. The CDR3 bases that were read are TGTGCCACCTGGGGACTAGCGGGGGCGTATGAG. Translation: CATWGLAGAYE. The entire CDR3 sequence reads CATWGLAGAYEQFF.

In this sample, this clone turned up many times. The read ends 3 residues before the CDR3 terminus; that terminus is restored from the germline J gene. The chain joins TRBV19 to TRBJ2-3; D gene ambiguous. V dropped 2 bases and J dropped 5 bases, with 8 bases sitting between them. CDR1 and CDR2 from the germline V gene are LNHDA and SQIVND (reference sequence). The CDR3 is 13 residues long. CDR3: CASSIIHQDTQYF. The covered CDR3 bases are TGTGCCAGTAGTATAATCCATCAAGATACG.

This clone has at least ten counts. The CDR3 goes on 3 residues after the read ends, and that part is filled in from the germline J gene. This chain uses TRBV5-1 with TRBJ1-5, with unresolved D. This CDR3 region has 14 residues. The germline V and J ends were trimmed by 0 bases and 4 bases, with 8 bases remaining between them. The germline V gene encodes CDR1 SGHRS and CDR2 YFSETQ. The chain's CDR3 is CASSLGQSNQPQHF. CDR3 DNA, as far as it was read: TGCGCCAGCAGCTTGGGCCAGTCAAATCAGCCC.

This clone was seen ten or more times. With the read ending 3 residues before the CDR3 end, the germline J gene is used to fill in that end. The chain uses TRBV29-1 and TRBJ2-1; the match to TRBD2 covers 16 bases. CDR1 and CDR2 from the germline V gene are SQVTM and ANQGSEA. The trim removed 1 base at V and 2 bases at J, leaving 5 bases unmatched. The CDR3 spans 18 residues. The CDR3 sequence: CSVEAGTSGRVAYNEQFF. CDR3 bases read: TGCAGCGTTGAAGCCGGGACTAGCGGGAGGGTTGCCTACAATGAG.

In this sample, this clone turned up many times. The CDR3 end falls 3 residues outside the read, so it is completed with the germline J gene. The chain is built from TRBV20-1 and TRBJ1-1, with D perhaps matching TRBD1 (5 bases). The ends were cut back, 6 bases at V and 1 base at J, with 12 bases in the middle. Germline V gene data show CDR1 as DFQATT and CDR2 as SNEGSKA (reference sequence). This CDR3 is 13 amino acids long. The DNA read from the CDR3 is TGCAGTGCCACCCGGGGGGAGAACACTGAA. Translated, it gives CSATRGENTE. The entire CDR3 is CSATRGENTEAFF.

This clone was observed many times. The sequence runs out 3 residues before the end of the CDR3; the remainder is reconstructed from the germline J gene. The chain links TRBV4-1 to TRBJ2-7; TRBD1 or TRBD2 may be the D gene (5 bases each). The CDR3 runs to 16 residues. The germline CDR1 and CDR2 sequences are MGHRA and YSYEKL. Trimming took off 0 bases at V and 0 bases at J, with 12 bases between the two ends. The DNA read from the CDR3 is TGCGCCAGCAGCCAAGAAACGAGGGGTAGCTCCTACGAG. This translates into CASSQETRGSSYE. The whole CDR3 is CASSQETRGSSYEQYF.

There are many counts of this clone. The CDR3 end is not reached by the read, which stops 3 residues before it; the germline J gene fills it in. This chain connects TRBV5-1 to TRBJ2-7, with D possibly being TRBD1 (5 bases). Germline V gene lookup returns CDR1 SGHRS and CDR2 YFSETQ. CDR3 length: 14 amino acids. V was trimmed by 3 bases and J by 3 bases, leaving 13 bases between them. The DNA read from the CDR3 is TGCGCCAGCAGCTCCTTCAGGGATGGCTACGAG. This gives the protein CASSSFRDGYE. The entire CDR3 protein is CASSSFRDGYEQYF.

Ten or more counts support this clone. The read stops 3 residues short of the end of the CDR3; the missing end is completed from the germline J gene. The chain uses TRBV19 and TRBJ2-3, with D perhaps matching TRBD2 (5 bases). Germline V gene data show CDR1 as LNHDA and CDR2 as SQIVND (reference sequence). CDR3 size: 13 residues. V lost 7 bases and J 2 bases, leaving 10 bases between the germline ends. CDR3 residues: CASNSGSTDTQYF. The CDR3 bases that were read are TGTGCCAGTAACTCGGGGTCCACAGATACG.

This clone has at least ten counts. Coverage ceases 3 residues before the CDR3 finishes, and the germline J gene fills in the end. The chain carries TRBV20-1 and TRBJ2-3; TRBD2 matches at 11 bases. The CDR3 has 20 amino acids. The ends lost 0 bases at V and 3 bases at J; junction bases unmatched: 17. Germline V gene data show CDR1 as DFQATT and CDR2 as SNEGSKA (reference sequence). The covered CDR3 bases are TGCAGTGCTAGAGATCCCAGGGGCCTAGCGGGAGGCCGGATGACAGATACG. The encoded protein is CSARDPRGLAGGRMTDT. The full-length CDR3 reads as CSARDPRGLAGGRMTDTQYF.

This clone was seen repeatedly, ten times or more. The read terminates 3 residues ahead of where the CDR3 ends, so the germline J gene completes it. V gene TRBV19 combines with J gene TRBJ1-2, with 8 nucleotides matching TRBD1. This CDR3 comprises 12 residues. The germline V gene has CDR1 LNHDA and CDR2 SQIVND (reference sequence). The V and J ends lost 8 bases and 6 bases, in that order; junction bases with no gene match: 5. CDR3 sequence reads: CASEQGEDGYTF. The part of the CDR3 DNA that was read is TGTGCCAGTGAACAGGGGGAGGATGGC.

In its sample, this clone was seen many times. The read stops 3 residues short of the end of the CDR3; the missing end is completed from the germline J gene. The genes are TRBV9 and TRBJ2-1; D not resolved. This CDR3 contains 13 residues. Germline V gene sequence: CDR1 SGDLS, CDR2 YYNGEE. Trimming took 3 bases from V and 8 from J, leaving 12 bases between them. CDR3 DNA, as far as it was read: TGTGCCAGCAGCGCCTTAGCAGAGGATGAG. Amino acids: CASSALAEDE. The full CDR3 is CASSALAEDEQFF.

This clone came up many times. The CDR3 end is not reached by the read, which stops 3 residues before it; the germline J gene fills it in. V and J are TRBV9 and TRBJ2-3; 12 bases are shared with TRBD2. V was pared by 2 bases and J by 1 base, with 8 bases of the junction left unmatched. CDR1 is SGDLS and CDR2 is YYNGEE in the germline V gene. The CDR3 extends over 18 amino acids. CDR3 DNA (partial): TGTGCCAGCAGCGTTGGGGCTAGCGGGGGGGCCGGCACAGATACG. This translates into CASSVGASGGAGTDT. The entire CDR3 reads CASSVGASGGAGTDTQYF.

This clone was counted ten times or more. The read ends 3 residues early relative to the CDR3; the germline J gene fills the gap. The chain employs TRBV7-9 and TRBJ1-2; D is ambiguous. CDR1 SEHNR and CDR2 FQNEAQ come from the germline V gene (reference sequence). The CDR3 is made up of 15 amino acids. Between the trimmed V and J ends, which lost 2 bases and 4 bases, there was a span of 14 bases. CDR3 DNA (partial): TGTGCCAGCAGCTTATGGCGGCCTGACTTCTATGGC. Translation: CASSLWRPDFYG. The full CDR3 is CASSLWRPDFYGYTF.

This clone has ten or more counts. The sequenced fragment ends 3 residues before the CDR3 boundary, so the rest is inferred from the germline J gene. This chain uses TRBV9 with TRBJ1-4; D unclear. Trimming took off 0 bases at V and 3 bases at J, with 9 bases between the two ends. The CDR3 runs to 15 residues. Germline V CDR1 and CDR2: SGDLS, YYNGEE. The sequenced CDR3 bases are TGTGCCAGCAGCGTAGAGCCGGTGGCTAATGAAAAA. Protein sequence: CASSVEPVANEK. The full CDR3 sequence reads CASSVEPVANEKLFF.

This clone was picked up many times. The read is 3 residues too short to cover the CDR3 end, so that end is filled in from the germline J gene. The chain has TRBV14 and TRBJ2-1; 10 bases agree with TRBD1. The V gene's germline CDR1 is SGHDN and CDR2 FVKESK. This CDR3 spans 14 amino acids. V lost 4 bases, J lost 6 bases, and 3 bases stayed unmatched. The CDR3 loop is CASSRRTGGNEQFF. CDR3 bases read: TGTGCCAGCAGCCGAAGGACAGGGGGCAATGAG. The full variable domain, with the rest looked up from reference TRBV14 and TRBJ2-1, is EAGVTQFPSHSVIEKGQTVTLRCDPISGHDNLYWYRRVMGKEIKFLLHFVKESKQDESGMPNNRFLAERTGGTYSTLKVQPAELEDSGVYFCASSRRTGGNEQFFGPGTRLTVL.

This clone came up many times. The missing CDR3 end, 3 residues past where the read stops, is filled in from the germline J gene. The identical CDR3 is also encoded by other nucleotide sequences in the sample. This chain connects TRBV20-1 to TRBJ2-7, with D perhaps matching TRBD1 (6 bases). Germline loops: CDR1 DFQATT, CDR2 SNEGSKA (reference sequence). The CDR3 sequence is 12 residues long. V was trimmed by 4 bases and J by 2 bases, leaving 9 bases between them. The part of the CDR3 DNA that was read is TGCAGTGCTACACAGGGTCCCTACGAG. It translates to CSATQGPYE. The full CDR3 sequence reads CSATQGPYEQYF.

At least ten counts were recorded for this clone. The read finishes 3 residues shy of the CDR3 end, and the germline J gene is used to complete it. The V call is TRBV12-3 or TRBV12-4, the J call TRBJ2-3, with 9 bases lining up with TRBD2. The CDR3 spans 16 residues. The V and J ends lost 3 bases and 0 bases, in that order; junction bases with no gene match: 4. This CDR3 is CASSLGTSLSTDTQYF. The sequenced CDR3 bases are TGTGCCAGCAGTTTGGGGACTAGCTTAAGCACAGATACG.

The sample holds many counts of this clone. The read gets to within 3 residues of the CDR3 end, and the germline J gene fills in the rest. This rearrangement joins TRBV20-1 to TRBJ2-5, with D possibly matching TRBD2 (7 bases). This CDR3 contains 15 residues. Germline V gives CDR1 DFQATT, CDR2 SNEGSKA (reference sequence). The part of the CDR3 DNA that was read is TGCAGTGCTTCATTAGGGGGGGGCGCCCCACGAACC. The encoded protein is CSASLGGGAPRT. The entire CDR3 protein reads CSASLGGGAPRTQYF.

This clone was observed many times. The sequenced fragment ends 3 residues before the CDR3 boundary, so the rest is inferred from the germline J gene. This chain joins TRBV9 and TRBJ2-2; D ambiguous. Per the germline V gene, CDR1 is SGDLS and CDR2 is YYNGEE. The CDR3 has 13 residues. The V and J ends lost 0 bases and 3 bases respectively, with 3 bases between them. The CDR3 reads CASSVVYTGELFF. The CDR3 bases that were read are TGTGCCAGCAGCGTAGTCTACACCGGGGAG.

This clone was counted at least ten times. With the read ending 3 residues before the CDR3 end, the germline J gene is used to fill in that end. The rearrangement joins TRBV4-2 to TRBJ2-2; 11 bases fit TRBD2. The CDR3 runs to 18 residues. With V trimmed by 0 bases and J by 5 bases, 8 bases remained unmatched. Germline values: CDR1 LGHNA, CDR2 YNFKEQ. The DNA read from the CDR3 is TGTGCCAGCAGCCAAGAAAGCCTAGCGGGGGGATGGACCGGGGAG. As protein: CASSQESLAGGWTGE. The complete CDR3 protein is CASSQESLAGGWTGELFF.